Sequencing of this T cell receptor (beta chain) was carried out in a study of control samples from healthy donors and cancer patients. The assay was immunoSEQ multiplex PCR, and TCRdb's table has in-frame clones only and misses some. The data show about 100,000 clones, roughly 79% seen once. Sequencing used blood. The receptor was isolated from a man aged 18 to 29 in good health.

The CDR3 DNA sequence: TGTGCCTGGAGTGGTCCGGGACAGGGGTTAGGTAATGAAAAACTGTTTTTT. It translates to CAWSGPGQGLGNEKLFF. V usage is TRBV30 and J usage is TRBJ1-4; TRBD1 aligns across 10 bases. In germline, CDR1 is GTSNPN, CDR2 SVGIG (reference sequence). The CDR3 loop spans 17 amino acids. V shed 1 base and J 4 bases; nucleotides not matched to a gene: 9.